This T cell receptor beta chain derives from a study of T cell responses to AZD1222 COVID-19 vaccine. Study outcomes and limitations: None of the repertoires were sampled until the peak T cell response had passed.

Points on this clone: The antigen remains unidentified.

The repertoire was sequenced with immunoSEQ multiplex PCR; TCRdb's copy has only in-frame clones and lacks some. The sample holds about 150,000 clones, about 90% seen once. Sequencing was performed on peripheral blood, taken 28 days after the second AZD1222 dose. This clonotype was obtained from an adult who received the AZD1222 COVID-19 vaccine.

The CDR3 bases are TGTGCCAGTAGTATAGGGGGGGAGTCATCCGAGCAGTACTTC. This codes for CASSIGGESSEQYF. The rearrangement joins TRBV19 to TRBJ2-7, with a weak D call TRBD2 (6 bases). The germline V gene encodes CDR1 LNHDA and CDR2 SQIVND (reference sequence). This CDR3 comprises 14 residues. The V end lost 1 base, the J end lost 6 bases, and 13 bases lay between the germline ends.